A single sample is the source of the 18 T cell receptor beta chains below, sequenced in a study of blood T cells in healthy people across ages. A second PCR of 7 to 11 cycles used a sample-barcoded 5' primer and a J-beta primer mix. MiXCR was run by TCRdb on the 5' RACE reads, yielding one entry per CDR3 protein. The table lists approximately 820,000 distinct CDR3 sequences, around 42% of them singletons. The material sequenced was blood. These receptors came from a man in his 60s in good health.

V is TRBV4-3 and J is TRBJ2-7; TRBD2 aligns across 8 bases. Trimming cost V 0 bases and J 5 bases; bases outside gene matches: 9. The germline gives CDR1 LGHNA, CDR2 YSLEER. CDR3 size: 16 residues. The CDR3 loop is CASSQDRGGGFNEQYF. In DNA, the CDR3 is TGCGCCAGCAGCCAAGATCGGGGCGGGGGGTTCAACGAGCAGTACTTC.

The CDR3: CASSRASGGANEQFF. As DNA, the CDR3 is TGTGCCAGCAGCCGCGCTAGCGGGGGTGCCAATGAGCAGTTCTTC. The rearrangement links TRBV7-9 to TRBJ2-1; 10 bases are a match to TRBD2. The CDR3 spans 15 residues. Per the germline V gene, CDR1 is SEHNR and CDR2 is FQNEAQ (reference sequence). J gave up 6 bases and V 5 bases, and 7 bases lay outside the gene matches. Full variable domain (outside the CDR3, taken from reference TRBV7-9 and TRBJ2-1): DTGVSQNPRHKITKRGQNVTFRCDPISEHNRLYWYRQTLGQGPEFLTYFQNEAQLEKSRLLSDRFSAERPKGSFSTLEIQRTEQGDSAMYLCASSRASGGANEQFFGPGTRLTVL.

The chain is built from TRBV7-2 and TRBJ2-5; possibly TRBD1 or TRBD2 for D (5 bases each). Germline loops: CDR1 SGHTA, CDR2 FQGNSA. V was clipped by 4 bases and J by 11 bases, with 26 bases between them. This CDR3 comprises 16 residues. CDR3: CASSSDRDGWFWEQYF. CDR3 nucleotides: TGTGCCAGCAGCTCAGACCGGGACGGATGGTTTTGGGAGCAGTACTTC. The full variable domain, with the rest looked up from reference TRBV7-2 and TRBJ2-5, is GAGVSQSPSNKVTEKGKDVELRCDPISGHTALYWYRQSLGQGLEFLIYFQGNSAPDKSGLPSDRFSAERTGGSVSTLTIQRTQQEDSAVYLCASSSDRDGWFWEQYFGPGTRLLVL.

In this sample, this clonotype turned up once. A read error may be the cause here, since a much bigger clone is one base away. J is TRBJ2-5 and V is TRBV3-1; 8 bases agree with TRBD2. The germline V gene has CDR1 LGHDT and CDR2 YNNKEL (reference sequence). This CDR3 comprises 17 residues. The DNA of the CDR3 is TGTGCCGGCAGCCAAGTCGGGGGGGCAGTCAGCCAAGAGACCCAGTACTTC. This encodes CAGSQVGGAVSQETQYF.

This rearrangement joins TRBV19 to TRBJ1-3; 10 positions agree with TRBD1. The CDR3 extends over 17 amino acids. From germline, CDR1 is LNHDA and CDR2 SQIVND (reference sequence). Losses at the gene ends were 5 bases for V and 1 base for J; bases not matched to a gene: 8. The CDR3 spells CASSLRDRGMSGNTIYF. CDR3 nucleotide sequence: TGTGCCAGTAGTCTCCGGGACAGGGGAATGTCTGGAAACACCATATATTTT.

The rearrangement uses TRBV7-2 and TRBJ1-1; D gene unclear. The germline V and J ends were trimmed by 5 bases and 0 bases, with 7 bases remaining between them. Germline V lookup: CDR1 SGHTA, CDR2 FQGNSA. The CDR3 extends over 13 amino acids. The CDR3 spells CASSPMLNTEAFF. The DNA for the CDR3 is TGTGCCAGCAGCCCTATGCTGAACACTGAAGCTTTCTTT. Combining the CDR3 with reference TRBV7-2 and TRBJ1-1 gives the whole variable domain GAGVSQSPSNKVTEKGKDVELRCDPISGHTALYWYRQSLGQGLEFLIYFQGNSAPDKSGLPSDRFSAERTGGSVSTLTIQRTQQEDSAVYLCASSPMLNTEAFFGQGTRLTVV.

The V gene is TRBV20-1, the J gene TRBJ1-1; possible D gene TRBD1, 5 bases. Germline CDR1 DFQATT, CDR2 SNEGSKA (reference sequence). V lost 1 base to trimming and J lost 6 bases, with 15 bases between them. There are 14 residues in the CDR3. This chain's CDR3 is CSARGRVGVSEAFF. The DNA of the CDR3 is TGCAGTGCTAGAGGTAGAGTGGGGGTTTCTGAAGCTTTCTTT.

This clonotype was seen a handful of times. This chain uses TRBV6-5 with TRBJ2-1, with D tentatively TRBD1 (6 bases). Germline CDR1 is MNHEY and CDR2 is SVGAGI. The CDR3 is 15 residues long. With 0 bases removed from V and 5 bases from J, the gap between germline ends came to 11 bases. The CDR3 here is CASSYSFDRNNEQFF. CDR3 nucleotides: TGTGCCAGCAGTTACTCCTTCGACAGGAACAATGAGCAGTTCTTC.

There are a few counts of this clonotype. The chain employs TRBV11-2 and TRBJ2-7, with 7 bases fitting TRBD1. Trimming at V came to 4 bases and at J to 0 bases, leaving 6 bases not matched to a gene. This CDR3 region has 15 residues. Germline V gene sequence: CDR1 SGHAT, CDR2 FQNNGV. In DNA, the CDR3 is TGTGCCAGCAGCTCAACGACAGGGCCCTCCTACGAGCAGTACTTC. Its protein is CASSSTTGPSYEQYF.

The CDR3 reads CASSAVGGYYGYTF. The DNA for the CDR3 is TGTGCCAGCAGCGCGGTGGGGGGCTACTATGGCTACACCTTC. The V and J genes are TRBV11-2 and TRBJ1-2; weak D call: TRBD1 (6 bases). V dropped 5 bases and J dropped 3 bases, with 13 bases sitting between them. Germline V gene lookup returns CDR1 SGHAT and CDR2 FQNNGV. The CDR3 totals 14 residues.

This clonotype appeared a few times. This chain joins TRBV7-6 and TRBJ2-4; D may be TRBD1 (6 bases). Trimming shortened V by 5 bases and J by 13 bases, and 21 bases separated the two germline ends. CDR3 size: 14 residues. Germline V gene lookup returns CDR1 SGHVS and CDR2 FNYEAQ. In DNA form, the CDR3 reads TGTGCCAGCAGCCCCTCCAGGGGTTCGGAGGAGCAGTACTTC. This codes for CASSPSRGSEEQYF.

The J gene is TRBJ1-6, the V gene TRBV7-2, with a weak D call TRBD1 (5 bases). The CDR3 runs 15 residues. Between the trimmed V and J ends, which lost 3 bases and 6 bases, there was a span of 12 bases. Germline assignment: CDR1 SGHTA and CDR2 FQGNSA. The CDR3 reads CASSFRQGTNSPLHF. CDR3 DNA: TGTGCCAGCAGCTTTAGGCAGGGCACTAATTCACCCCTCCACTTT.

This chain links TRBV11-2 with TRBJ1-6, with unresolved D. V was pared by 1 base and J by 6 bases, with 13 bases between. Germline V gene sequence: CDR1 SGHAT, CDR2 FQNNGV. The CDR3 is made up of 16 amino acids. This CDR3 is CASSLVKGALNSPLHF. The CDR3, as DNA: TGTGCCAGCAGCTTAGTGAAGGGAGCCCTTAATTCACCCCTCCACTTT.

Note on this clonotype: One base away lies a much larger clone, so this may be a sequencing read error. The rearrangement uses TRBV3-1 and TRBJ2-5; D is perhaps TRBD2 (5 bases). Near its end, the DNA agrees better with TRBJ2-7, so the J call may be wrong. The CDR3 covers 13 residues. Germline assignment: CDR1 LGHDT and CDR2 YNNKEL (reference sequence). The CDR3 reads CASNRASGNEQYF. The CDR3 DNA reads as TGTGCCAGCAACCGGGCGTCCGGGAACGAGCAGTACTTC.

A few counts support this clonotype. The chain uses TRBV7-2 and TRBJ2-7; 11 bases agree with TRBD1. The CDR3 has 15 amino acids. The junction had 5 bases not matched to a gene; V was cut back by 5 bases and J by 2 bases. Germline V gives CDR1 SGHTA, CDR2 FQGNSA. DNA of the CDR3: TGTGCCAGCAGCGCCCGGGACAGGGGGACCTACGAGCAGTACTTC. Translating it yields CASSARDRGTYEQYF.

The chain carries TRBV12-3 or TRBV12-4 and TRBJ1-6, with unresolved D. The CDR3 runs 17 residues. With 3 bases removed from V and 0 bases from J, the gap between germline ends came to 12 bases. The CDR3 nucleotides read TGTGCCAGCAGTTTGGGTGGCAAGAGCTCCTATAATTCACCCCTCCACTTT. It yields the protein CASSLGGKSSYNSPLHF.

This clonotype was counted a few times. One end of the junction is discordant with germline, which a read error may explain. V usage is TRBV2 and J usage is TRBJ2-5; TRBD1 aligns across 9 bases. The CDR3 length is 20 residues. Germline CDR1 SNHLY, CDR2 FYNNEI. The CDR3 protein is CASTERGQGLVGPIGETQYF. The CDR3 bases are TGTGCCAGCACTGAAAGGGGACAGGGTCTCGTGGGGCCAATAGGGGAGACCCAGTACTTC.

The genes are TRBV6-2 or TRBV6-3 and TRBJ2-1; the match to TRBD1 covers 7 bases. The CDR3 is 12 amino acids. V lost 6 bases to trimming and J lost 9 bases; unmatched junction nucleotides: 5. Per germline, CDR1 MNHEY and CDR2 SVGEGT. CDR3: CASSATGTEQFF. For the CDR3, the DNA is TGTGCCAGCAGCGCGACAGGGACTGAGCAGTTCTTC.